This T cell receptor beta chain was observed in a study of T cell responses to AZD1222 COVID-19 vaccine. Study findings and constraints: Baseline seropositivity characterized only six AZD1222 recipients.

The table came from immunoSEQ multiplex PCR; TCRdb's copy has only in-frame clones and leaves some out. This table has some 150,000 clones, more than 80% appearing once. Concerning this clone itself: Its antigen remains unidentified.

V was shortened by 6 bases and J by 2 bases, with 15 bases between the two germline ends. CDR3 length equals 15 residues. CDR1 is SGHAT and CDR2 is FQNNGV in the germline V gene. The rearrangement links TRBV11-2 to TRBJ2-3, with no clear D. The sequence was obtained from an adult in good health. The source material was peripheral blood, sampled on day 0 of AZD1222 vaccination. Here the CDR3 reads CASRPMSWDTDTQYF. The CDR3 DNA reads TGTGCCAGCAGGCCAATGTCCTGGGACACAGATACGCAGTATTTT.